The 29 T cell receptor beta chains below come from one sample, sequenced in a study of blood T cell repertoires in COVID-19. Clones were read by immunoSEQ multiplex PCR, and TCRdb kept only the in-frame ones, dropping some. The sample includes 90,000 to 100,000 clones, less than 85% of them seen just once. Sequenced: peripheral blood. These receptors all stem from a man older than 75 with acute or convalescent COVID-19.

This clone showed up just once. This chain connects TRBV9 to TRBJ2-1; 7 bases are shared with TRBD1. After removal of 7 bases from V and 1 base from J, the junction contained 26 bases not matched to a gene. The CDR3 is made up of 21 amino acids. CDR1 and CDR2 from the germline V gene are SGDLS and YYNGEE. The CDR3 nucleotides are TGTGCCAGCCCTGCAGCGCCGGTTGGCAGGGGGTCAAAAATTTCCTACAATGAGCAGTTCTTC. Translation: CASPAAPVGRGSKISYNEQFF.

A few counts support this clone. This sequence joins TRBV19 and TRBJ1-5; TRBD1 matches 8 bases. CDR1 LNHDA and CDR2 SQIVND come from the germline V gene (reference sequence). V dropped 8 bases and J dropped 4; count of bases not matched to a gene: 10. This CDR3 comprises 15 residues. CDR3 amino acids: CASSWTGMGNQPQHF. In DNA form, the CDR3 reads TGTGCCAGTTCATGGACAGGGATGGGGAATCAGCCCCAGCATTTT.

The V gene is TRBV19, the J gene TRBJ2-1; 7 bases line up with TRBD2. V dropped 8 bases and J dropped 7; count of bases not matched to a gene: 8. This CDR3 has 13 residues. Germline values: CDR1 LNHDA, CDR2 SQIVND (reference sequence). CDR3 bases: TGTGCCAGTCTCGGGGGGTTTGAGAATGAGCAGTTCTTC. Translation: CASLGGFENEQFF.

J is TRBJ1-2 and V is TRBV19, with no clear D. Trimming cost V 5 bases and J 5 bases, with 15 bases left between them. Germline V gene lookup returns CDR1 LNHDA and CDR2 SQIVND (reference sequence). The CDR3 runs 14 residues. The CDR3 reads CASSPFRTGYGYTF. The DNA for the CDR3 is TGTGCCAGTAGTCCATTTCGAACGGGGTATGGCTACACCTTC.

V and J are TRBV6-2 or TRBV6-3 and TRBJ2-3; possibly TRBD1 for D (5 bases). Trimming cost V 3 bases and J 4 bases, with 14 bases left between them. Germline V CDR1 and CDR2: MNHEY, SVGEGT. The CDR3 loop spans 15 amino acids. CDR3 nucleotide sequence: TGTGCCAGCAGTTATGAATGGGGCGCGGCAGATACGCAGTATTTT. It is translated as CASSYEWGAADTQYF.

The CDR3 sequence: CASSLSGLANQETQYF. The CDR3 DNA follows: TGTGCCAGCAGTTTATCTGGACTAGCGAACCAAGAGACCCAGTACTTC. This chain joins TRBV27 and TRBJ2-5, with 9 bases that match TRBD2. Trimming took 0 bases from V and 0 from J; bases not matched to a gene: 2. CDR1 and CDR2 from the germline V gene are MNHEY and SMNVEV (reference sequence). The CDR3 has 16 residues.

This sequence joins TRBV24-1 and TRBJ2-3, with TRBD2 identical over 10 bases. V gave up 3 bases and J gave up 6 bases; unmatched junction bases: 5. CDR3 length: 15 amino acids. Germline CDR1 reads KGHDR; CDR2 reads SFDVKD. The chain's CDR3 is CATSDPLAGADTQYF. CDR3 sequence (DNA): TGTGCCACCAGTGATCCCCTAGCGGGAGCCGATACGCAGTATTTT.

V and J are TRBV19 and TRBJ1-2; D remains ambiguous. V lost 8 bases and J 3 bases, leaving 10 bases between the germline ends. Germline values: CDR1 LNHDA, CDR2 SQIVND (reference sequence). This CDR3 has 12 residues. CDR3 amino acids: CASQAPYYGYTF. CDR3 nucleotide sequence: TGTGCCAGTCAGGCCCCGTACTATGGCTACACCTTC.

The V call is TRBV30, the J call TRBJ2-7; the D is unclear. V lost 2 bases, J lost 6 bases, and 11 bases lay in between. The V gene's germline CDR1 is GTSNPN and CDR2 SVGIG (reference sequence). The CDR3 extends over 12 amino acids. The CDR3 is CAWSPLLREQYF. The DNA of the CDR3 is TGTGCCTGGAGTCCCCTCCTGCGCGAGCAGTACTTC.

The rearrangement joins TRBV4-1 to TRBJ2-7, with a weak D call TRBD1 (6 bases). CDR3 length: 15 residues. The germline gives CDR1 MGHRA, CDR2 YSYEKL. Trimming left V 0 bases short and J 6 bases short, with 15 bases between. CDR3 sequence (DNA): TGCGCCAGCAGCCAAGAGAACAGGGTGTACGGCGAGCAGTACTTC. This sequence encodes CASSQENRVYGEQYF.

The rearrangement links TRBV7-9 to TRBJ1-6, with 8 bases fitting TRBD1. J gave up 0 bases and V 5 bases, and 6 bases lay outside the gene matches. The CDR3 spans 17 residues. Germline CDR1 is SEHNR and CDR2 is FQNEAQ (reference sequence). This chain's CDR3 is CASSTGQDYSYNSPLHF. Here the CDR3 DNA reads TGTGCCAGCAGCACGGGACAGGACTACTCCTATAATTCACCCCTCCACTTT.

The V gene is TRBV6-5, the J gene TRBJ1-5, with D hard to call. CDR1 and CDR2 from the germline V gene are MNHEY and SVGAGI. The CDR3 covers 13 residues. V lost 6 bases to trimming and J lost 3 bases, with 9 bases between them. Written as DNA, the CDR3 is TGTGCCAGCAGCGTTGAGAACAATCAGCCCCAGCATTTT. It encodes CASSVENNQPQHF.

The rearrangement links TRBV3-1 (or the pseudogene TRBV3-2) to TRBJ2-5; TRBD2 agrees at 13 bases. This CDR3 spans 14 amino acids. V lost 5 bases and J lost 6; bases outside the gene matches: 3. Germline V CDR1 and CDR2: LGHDT, YNNKEL (reference sequence). As DNA, the CDR3 is TGTGCCAGCAGCATGGGACTAGCGGGGAAGACCCAGTACTTC. It translates to CASSMGLAGKTQYF.

To note about this clone: The same CDR3 arises from other DNA sequences in this sample as well. The rearrangement joins TRBV24-1 to TRBJ2-1; D is unresolved. The ends were cut back, 5 bases at V and 4 bases at J, with 2 bases in the middle. Germline V lookup: CDR1 KGHDR, CDR2 SFDVKD. CDR3 size: 11 residues. The CDR3 region is CATSAYNEQFF. CDR3 coding DNA: TGTGCCACCAGTGCTTACAATGAGCAGTTCTTC.

This clone was seen once. The chain links TRBV7-6 to TRBJ1-1; 7 nucleotides match TRBD1. The CDR3 runs to 15 residues. Germline assignment: CDR1 SGHVS and CDR2 FNYEAQ. V was pared by 5 bases and J by 1 base, with 7 bases of the junction left unmatched. The CDR3 nucleotides read TGTGCCAGCAGCCCGATACAGGGGCGGAACACTGAAGCTTTCTTT. Encoded protein: CASSPIQGRNTEAFF.

The chain is built from TRBV5-1 and TRBJ1-2; tentatively, D is TRBD1 (6 bases). This CDR3 is 14 amino acids long. CDR1 SGHRS and CDR2 YFSETQ come from the germline V gene. Trimming shortened V by 6 bases and J by 5 bases, and 17 bases separated the two germline ends. As DNA, the CDR3 is TGCGCCAGCACGCCCCGGACAGCCACTTATGGCTACACCTTC. This sequence encodes CASTPRTATYGYTF. Using reference TRBV5-1 and TRBJ1-2 for the parts outside the CDR3, the full variable domain is KAGVTQTPRYLIKTRGQQVTLSCSPISGHRSVSWYQQTPGQGLQFLFEYFSETQRNKGNFPGRFSGRQFSNSRSEMNVSTLELGDSALYLCASTPRTATYGYTFGSGTRLTVV.

The chain uses TRBV19 and TRBJ1-6, with 8 positions matching TRBD1. The germline CDR1 and CDR2 sequences are LNHDA and SQIVND (reference sequence). V lost 4 bases to trimming and J lost 10 bases; unmatched junction nucleotides: 9. The CDR3 is made up of 15 amino acids. The CDR3 nucleotides are TGTGCCAGTAGTACACTGGGGACAGGCGGATCACCCCTCCACTTT. As protein: CASSTLGTGGSPLHF. Combining the CDR3 with reference TRBV19 and TRBJ1-6 gives the whole variable domain DGGITQSPKYLFRKEGQNVTLSCEQNLNHDAMYWYRQDPGQGLRLIYYSQIVNDFQKGDIAEGYSVSREKKESFPLTVTSAQKNPTAFYLCASSTLGTGGSPLHFGNGTRLTVT.

The chain has TRBV5-6 and TRBJ1-5; D might be TRBD1 (6 bases). Per germline, CDR1 SGHDT and CDR2 YYEEEE. V was trimmed by 3 bases and J by 4 bases, leaving 14 bases between them. The CDR3 contains 15 residues. CDR3 sequence: CASSSGGQPNQPQHF. CDR3 DNA sequence: TGTGCCAGCAGCTCTGGCGGACAGCCTAATCAGCCCCAGCATTTT.

J is TRBJ2-7 and V is TRBV9; D is possibly TRBD2 (6 bases). Trimming took 4 bases from V and 6 from J, leaving 14 bases between them. The CDR3 extends over 13 amino acids. CDR1 and CDR2 from the germline V gene are SGDLS and YYNGEE. The CDR3 protein is CASSPDVGGEQYF. In DNA, the CDR3 is TGTGCCAGCAGCCCAGATGTGGGGGGCGAGCAGTACTTC.

J is TRBJ2-7 and V is TRBV15, with TRBD2 as a possible D gene (6 bases). The V end was cut by 0 bases, the J end by 5 bases, with 14 bases between. CDR3 length: 15 amino acids. Germline CDR1 and CDR2: LNHNV and YYDKDF (reference sequence). The CDR3 sequence is CATSRDRRDVDEQYF. The DNA for the CDR3 is TGTGCCACCAGCAGAGATCGGAGGGATGTGGACGAGCAGTACTTC.

The CDR3: CASSLLQGKAGYEQYF. For the CDR3, the DNA is TGTGCCAGCAGCTTACTACAGGGGAAAGCGGGCTACGAGCAGTACTTC. The rearrangement joins TRBV11-2 to TRBJ2-7; perhaps TRBD1 as D (7 bases). The CDR3 extends over 16 amino acids. From germline, CDR1 is SGHAT and CDR2 FQNNGV. The ends were cut back, 2 bases at V and 3 bases at J, with 17 bases in the middle.

This clone has just one count. The chain is built from TRBV6-5 and TRBJ2-7; 10 bases line up with TRBD1. Losses at the gene ends were 2 bases for V and 4 bases for J; bases not matched to a gene: 2. The CDR3 is 14 amino acids. From germline, CDR1 is MNHEY and CDR2 SVGAGI. This CDR3 reads CASSYGTGEYEQYF. As DNA, the CDR3 is TGTGCCAGCAGTTACGGGACAGGGGAATACGAGCAGTACTTC.

The gene calls are TRBV5-4 and TRBJ2-5; possibly TRBD2 for D (6 bases). This CDR3 spans 16 amino acids. With 0 bases removed from V and 3 bases from J, the gap between germline ends came to 15 bases. Germline-derived CDR1 and CDR2 are SGHNT and YYREEE (reference sequence). The CDR3 protein is CASSLESRPGEETQYF. DNA of the CDR3: TGTGCCAGCAGCTTGGAATCAAGGCCGGGAGAAGAGACCCAGTACTTC.

This clone has more than one count but fewer than ten. The chain uses TRBV13 and TRBJ2-5; 9 bases agree with TRBD1. The CDR3 is made up of 15 amino acids. V lost 5 bases, J lost 5 bases, and 9 bases stayed unmatched. Germline CDR1 PRHDT, CDR2 FYEKMQ (reference sequence). The CDR3 sequence is CASSIQQGAGETQYF. In nucleotides, the CDR3 is TGTGCCAGCAGCATACAACAGGGGGCAGGGGAGACCCAGTACTTC.

This clone was recorded a few times. The rearrangement uses TRBV29-1 and TRBJ2-5; the match to TRBD2 covers 8 bases. CDR1 SQVTM and CDR2 ANQGSEA come from the germline V gene. V dropped 4 bases and J dropped 5; count of bases not matched to a gene: 12. The CDR3 runs to 15 residues. This CDR3 is CSVVLAGPTLETQYF. CDR3 DNA: TGCAGCGTTGTCCTAGCGGGCCCCACCCTGGAGACCCAGTACTTC. Variable domain in full (rest from reference TRBV29-1 and TRBJ2-5): SAVISQKPSRDICQRGTSLTIQCQVDSQVTMMFWYRQQPGQSLTLIATANQGSEATYESGFVIDKFPISRPNLTFSTLTVSNMSPEDSSIYLCSVVLAGPTLETQYFGPGTRLLVL.

This clone was seen a few times. The chain has TRBV18 and TRBJ2-7; D gene unclear. The CDR3 sequence is 13 residues long. Germline CDR1 and CDR2: KGHSH and LQKENI. V lost 4 bases and J lost 1, with 8 bases in between. CDR3 sequence reads: CASSQAHSYEQYF. Here the CDR3 DNA reads TGTGCCAGCTCACAAGCGCATTCCTACGAGCAGTACTTC.

The chain carries TRBV2 and TRBJ2-7, with TRBD1 as a possible D gene (6 bases). The CDR3 totals 14 residues. V gave up 6 bases and J gave up 2 bases, with 14 bases separating them. Germline CDR1 reads SNHLY; CDR2 reads FYNNEI. The CDR3 loop reads CASSTGPPPYEQYF. CDR3 coding DNA: TGTGCCAGCAGCACAGGGCCCCCGCCCTACGAGCAGTACTTC.

The genes are TRBV3-1 (or the pseudogene TRBV3-2) and TRBJ1-1; tentatively, D is TRBD1 (5 bases). Germline CDR1 and CDR2: LGHDT and YNNKEL (reference sequence). CDR3 size: 14 residues. Trimming removed 2 bases at V and 2 bases at J, with 9 bases between. The CDR3 sequence is CASSQLGGNTEAFF. For the CDR3, the DNA is TGTGCCAGCAGCCAACTGGGGGGTAACACTGAAGCTTTCTTT.

This chain joins TRBV28 and TRBJ1-2; a weak D match, TRBD1 (5 bases). The CDR3 has 15 amino acids. Germline V gives CDR1 MDHEN, CDR2 SYDVKM. V lost 2 bases and J lost 2, with 12 bases in between. For the CDR3, the DNA is TGTGCCAGCAGTTTACATCAGGGAGGGAACTATGGCTACACCTTC. Protein sequence: CASSLHQGGNYGYTF.